This T cell receptor beta chain was captured in a study of T cell responses to AZD1222 COVID-19 vaccine. The overall study: Doses given second, at about 4 or about 12 weeks, were pooled.

Study findings and constraints: A rise in Spike-specific TCR breadth and depth followed two AZD1222 doses. Across the whole spike, CD4 TCRs peaked at regions 160-218 and 743-854.

This CDR3 region has 15 residues. Germline CDR1 and CDR2: SGHAT and FQNNGV. V dropped 4 bases and J dropped 9 bases, with 16 bases sitting between them. Sequencing used immunoSEQ multiplex PCR; TCRdb keeps in-frame clones, though not all of them. The repertoire has fewer than 120,000 clones, 88% of them found once; the top ten carry 1.6%. A note on this clone: Its target is not known.

This chain joins TRBV11-2 and TRBJ1-6; D is possibly TRBD1 (5 bases). The TCR was taken from an adult in good health. The sequencing here drew on peripheral blood, taken on day 0 of AZD1222 vaccination. Here the CDR3 reads CASSSGWGGRSPLHF. In nucleotides, the CDR3 is TGTGCCAGCAGCTCAGGGTGGGGGGGTCGTTCACCCCTCCACTTT.